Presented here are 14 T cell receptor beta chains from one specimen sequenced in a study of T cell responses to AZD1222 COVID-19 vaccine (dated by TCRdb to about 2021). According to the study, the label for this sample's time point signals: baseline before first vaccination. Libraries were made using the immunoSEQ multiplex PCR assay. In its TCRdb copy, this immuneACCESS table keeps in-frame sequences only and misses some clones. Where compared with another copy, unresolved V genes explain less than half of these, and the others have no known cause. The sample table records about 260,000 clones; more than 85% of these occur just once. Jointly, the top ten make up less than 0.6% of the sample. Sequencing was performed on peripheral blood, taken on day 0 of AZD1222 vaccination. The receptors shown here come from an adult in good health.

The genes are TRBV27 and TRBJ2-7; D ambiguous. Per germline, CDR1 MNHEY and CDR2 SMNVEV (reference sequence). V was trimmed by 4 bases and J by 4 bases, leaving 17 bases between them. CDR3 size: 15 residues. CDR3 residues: CASSSLGNNPYEQYF. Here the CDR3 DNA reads TGTGCCAGCAGTTCCCTAGGTAACAACCCTTACGAGCAGTACTTC.

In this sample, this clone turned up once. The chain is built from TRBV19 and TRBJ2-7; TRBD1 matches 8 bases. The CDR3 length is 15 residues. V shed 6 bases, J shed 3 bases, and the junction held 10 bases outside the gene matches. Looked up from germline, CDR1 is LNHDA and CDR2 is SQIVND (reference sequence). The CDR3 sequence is CASSRTGTGNYEQYF. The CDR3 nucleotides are TGTGCCAGTAGCAGAACCGGGACAGGAAACTACGAGCAGTACTTC.

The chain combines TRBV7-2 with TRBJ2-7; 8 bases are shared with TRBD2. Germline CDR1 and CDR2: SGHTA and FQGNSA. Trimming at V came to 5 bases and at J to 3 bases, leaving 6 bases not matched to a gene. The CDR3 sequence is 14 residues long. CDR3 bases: TGTGCCAGCAGCCGTAGCGGGGCCCTCTACGAGCAGTACTTC. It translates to CASSRSGALYEQYF.

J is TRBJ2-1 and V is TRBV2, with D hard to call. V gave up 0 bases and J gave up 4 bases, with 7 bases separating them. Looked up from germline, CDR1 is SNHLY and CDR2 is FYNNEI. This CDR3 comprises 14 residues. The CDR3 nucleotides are TGTGCCAGCAGTGAAGCCCGCGTATACAATGAGCAGTTCTTC. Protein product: CASSEARVYNEQFF.

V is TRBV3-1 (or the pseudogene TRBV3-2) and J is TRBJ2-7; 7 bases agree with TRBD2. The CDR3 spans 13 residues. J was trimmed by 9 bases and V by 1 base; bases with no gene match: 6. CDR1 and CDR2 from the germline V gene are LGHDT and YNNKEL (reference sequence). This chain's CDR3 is CASSQAGGIWQYF. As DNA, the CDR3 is TGTGCCAGCAGCCAAGCGGGGGGAATTTGGCAGTACTTC.

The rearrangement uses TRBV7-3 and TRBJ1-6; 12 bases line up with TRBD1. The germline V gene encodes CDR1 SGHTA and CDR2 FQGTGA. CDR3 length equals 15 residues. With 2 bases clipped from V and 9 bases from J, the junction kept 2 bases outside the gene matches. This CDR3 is CASSLWGQGASPLHF. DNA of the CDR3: TGTGCCAGCAGCTTATGGGGACAGGGGGCTTCACCCCTCCACTTT.

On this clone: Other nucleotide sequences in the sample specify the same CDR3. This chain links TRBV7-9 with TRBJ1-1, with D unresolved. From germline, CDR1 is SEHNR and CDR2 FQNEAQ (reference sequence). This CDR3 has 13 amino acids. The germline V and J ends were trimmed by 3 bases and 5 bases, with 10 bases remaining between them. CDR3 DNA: TGTGCCAGCAGCTTGGTCTCGGGTACTGAAGCTTTCTTT. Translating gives CASSLVSGTEAFF.

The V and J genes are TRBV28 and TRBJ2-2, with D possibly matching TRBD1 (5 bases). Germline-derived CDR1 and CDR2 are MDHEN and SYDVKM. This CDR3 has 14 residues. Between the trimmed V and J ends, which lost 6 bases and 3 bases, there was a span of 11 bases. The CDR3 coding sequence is TGTGCCAGCAGGCTTACAGGAGACACCGGGGAGCTGTTTTTT. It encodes CASRLTGDTGELFF.

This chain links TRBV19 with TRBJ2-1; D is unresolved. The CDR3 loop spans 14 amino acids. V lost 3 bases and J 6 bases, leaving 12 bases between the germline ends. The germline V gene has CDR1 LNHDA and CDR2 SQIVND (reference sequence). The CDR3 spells CASSISKPSNEQFF. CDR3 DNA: TGTGCCAGTAGTATCAGTAAGCCCAGCAATGAGCAGTTCTTC.

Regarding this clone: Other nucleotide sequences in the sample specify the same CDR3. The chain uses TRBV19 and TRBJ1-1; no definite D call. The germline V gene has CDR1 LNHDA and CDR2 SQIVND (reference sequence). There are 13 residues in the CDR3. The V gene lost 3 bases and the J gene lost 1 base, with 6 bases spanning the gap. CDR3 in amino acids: CASSIKGNTEAFF. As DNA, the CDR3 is TGTGCCAGTAGTATCAAGGGGAACACTGAAGCTTTCTTT.

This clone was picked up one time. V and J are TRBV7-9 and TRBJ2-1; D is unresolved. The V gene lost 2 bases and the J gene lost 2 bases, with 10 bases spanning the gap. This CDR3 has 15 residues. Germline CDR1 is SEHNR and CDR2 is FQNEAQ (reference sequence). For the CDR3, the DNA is TGTGCCAGCAGCTTATTGGCCGATACCTACAATGAGCAGTTCTTC. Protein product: CASSLLADTYNEQFF.

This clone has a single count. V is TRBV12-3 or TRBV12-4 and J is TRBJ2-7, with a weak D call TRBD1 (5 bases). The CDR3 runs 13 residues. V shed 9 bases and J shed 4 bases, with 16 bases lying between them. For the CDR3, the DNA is TGTGCCAGTGGCCACATTCAGGGATACGAGCAGTACTTC. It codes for CASGHIQGYEQYF.

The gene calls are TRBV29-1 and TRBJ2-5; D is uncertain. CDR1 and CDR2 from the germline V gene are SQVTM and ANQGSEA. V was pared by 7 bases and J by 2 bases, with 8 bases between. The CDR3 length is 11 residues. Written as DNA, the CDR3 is TGCAGCGCCGGCCCTCAAGAGACCCAGTACTTC. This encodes CSAGPQETQYF. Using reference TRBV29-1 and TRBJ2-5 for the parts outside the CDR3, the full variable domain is SAVISQKPSRDICQRGTSLTIQCQVDSQVTMMFWYRQQPGQSLTLIATANQGSEATYESGFVIDKFPISRPNLTFSTLTVSNMSPEDSSIYLCSAGPQETQYFGPGTRLLVL.

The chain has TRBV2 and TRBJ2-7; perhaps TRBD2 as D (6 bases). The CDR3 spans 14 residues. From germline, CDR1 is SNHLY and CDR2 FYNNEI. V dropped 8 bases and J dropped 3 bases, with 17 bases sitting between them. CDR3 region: CASSRDFSSYEQYF. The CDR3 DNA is TGTGCCAGCTCTAGGGACTTCAGCAGCTACGAGCAGTACTTC.